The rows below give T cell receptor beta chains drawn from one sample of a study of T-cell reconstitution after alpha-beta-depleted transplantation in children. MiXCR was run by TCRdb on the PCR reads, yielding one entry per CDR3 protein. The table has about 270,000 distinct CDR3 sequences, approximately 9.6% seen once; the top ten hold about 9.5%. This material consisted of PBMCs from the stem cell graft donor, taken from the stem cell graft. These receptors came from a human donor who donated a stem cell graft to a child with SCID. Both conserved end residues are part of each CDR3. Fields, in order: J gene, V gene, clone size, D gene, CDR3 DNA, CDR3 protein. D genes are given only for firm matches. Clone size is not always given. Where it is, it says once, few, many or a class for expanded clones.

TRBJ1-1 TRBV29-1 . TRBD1 TGCAGCGCGATGACAGGGGCGAACACTGAAGCTTTCTTT CSAMTGANTEAFF
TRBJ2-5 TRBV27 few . TGTGCCAGCAGTTTATCGGTGGACAGCGGTAACCAAGAGACCCAGTACTTC CASSLSVDSGNQETQYF
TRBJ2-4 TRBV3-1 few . TGTGCCAGCAGCCAAGACAGCCCCTCGGCCAAAAACATTCAGTACTTC CASSQDSPSAKNIQYF
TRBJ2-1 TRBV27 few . TGTGCCAGCAGCTCCCGCCATGAGCAGTTCTTC CASSSRHEQFF
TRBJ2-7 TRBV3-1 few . TGTGCCAGCAGCCATACCAGGGGTTACGAGCAGTACTTC CASSHTRGYEQYF
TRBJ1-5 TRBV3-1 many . TGTGCCAGCAGCCACCTAAATCAGCCCCAGCATTTT CASSHLNQPQHF
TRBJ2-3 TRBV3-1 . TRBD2 TGTGCCAGCAGCCAACGTCTAGCGGGGGGGCAAGATACGCAGTATTTT CASSQRLAGGQDTQYF
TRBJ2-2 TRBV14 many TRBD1 TGTGCCAGCAGCCAAGATCGGGACAGGCACATCAACCGGGAGCTGTTTTTT CASSQDRDRHINRELFF
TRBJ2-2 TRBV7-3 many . TGTGCCAGCAGTTCAAGCACCCTCCCGAACACCGGGGAGCTGTTTTTT CASSSSTLPNTGELFF
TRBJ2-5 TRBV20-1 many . TGCAGTGCCCCAAGGACAGATTCAGAGACCCAGTACTTC CSAPRTDSETQYF